A single sample is the source of the 31 T cell receptor beta chains below, sequenced in a study of tumor-infiltrating lymphocytes in primary liver carcinoma. For blood RNA, unsorted whole blood served as the source, and germline DNA was extracted too. The template, about 500 ng total RNA, yielded TCR beta cDNA made with a constant-region primer. Generation of the TCR beta libraries relied on three nested multiplex PCR rounds using slightly modified ARM-PCR. TRBV1-TRBV30 forward primers and a C-beta reverse primer were used in the first two PCR rounds, which each ran for around 10 cycles. TCRdb independently ran MiXCR on the multiplex PCR reads; one entry per CDR3 protein. The sample has roughly 330,000 distinct CDR3 sequences; 65% are singletons. The sequencing input was peripheral blood. The receptor source for this set is a man aged 35-49 years with primary liver carcinoma and hepatitis B virus infection.

In regard to this clonotype: An end of the junction differs from the germline gene, which may be a read error. CDR3 in amino acids: CVSSLPSGRGHEQFF. In DNA, the CDR3 is TGTGTCAGCAGCCTTCCTAGCGGGAGGGGTCATGAGCAGTTCTTC. The rearrangement joins TRBV11-3 to TRBJ2-1; 12 nucleotides agree with TRBD2. Germline CDR1 is SGHNT and CDR2 is YENEEA. The CDR3 covers 15 residues. Full variable domain (rest looked up from reference TRBV11-3 and TRBJ2-1): EAGVVQSPRYKIIEKKQPVAFWCNPISGHNTLYWYLQNLGQGPELLIRYENEEAVDDSQLPKDRFSAERLKGVDSTLKIQPAELGDSAVYLCVSSLPSGRGHEQFFGPGTRLTVL.

This chain connects TRBV5-4 to TRBJ2-3; 9 nucleotides align to TRBD1. The J segment lost 6 bases and the V segment lost 4 bases, leaving 6 bases of the junction unmatched. This CDR3 comprises 14 residues. Germline CDR1 reads SGHNT; CDR2 reads YYREEE (reference sequence). The CDR3 bases are TGTGCCAGCAGCAAGGACAGGGGAAGGGATACGCAGTATTTT. Translating gives CASSKDRGRDTQYF.

This chain connects TRBV10-2 to TRBJ2-3; perhaps TRBD2 as D (5 bases). The CDR3 sequence is 14 residues long. Germline CDR1 reads WSHSY; CDR2 reads SAAADI. The V gene lost 6 bases and the J gene lost 5 bases, with 15 bases spanning the gap. CDR3 sequence reads: CASRAGGSIDTQYF. Written as DNA, the CDR3 is TGCGCCAGCAGGGCAGGAGGTTCCATAGATACGCAGTATTTT.

Note on this clonotype: A much larger clone lies a single base off, so this may be a read error. V is TRBV6-6 and J is TRBJ2-7; 9 bases fit TRBD1. Germline assignment: CDR1 MNHNY and CDR2 SVGAGI (reference sequence). V shed 7 bases, J shed 6 bases, and the junction held 7 bases outside the gene matches. CDR3 length equals 13 residues. CDR3 nucleotide sequence: TGTGCCAGCACTCCATGGGACAGGGTCGAGCAGTACTTC. It encodes CASTPWDRVEQYF.

The sample holds a few counts of this clonotype. In DNA, the CDR3 is TGTGCCAGCAGTTCCCGACAGGGTTCTGAAGCTTTCTTT. It encodes CASSSRQGSEAFF. V usage is TRBV6-6 and J usage is TRBJ1-1; 7 nucleotides match TRBD1. Germline-derived CDR1 and CDR2 are MNHNY and SVGAGI (reference sequence). The ends lost 4 bases at V and 6 bases at J; junction bases unmatched: 5. The CDR3 length is 13 residues.

With respect to this clonotype: A much larger clone lies a single base off, so this may be a read error. This chain uses TRBV6-1 with TRBJ1-3; D gene uncertain. This CDR3 region has 14 residues. Germline CDR1 MNHNS, CDR2 SASEGT. The V and J ends lost 7 bases and 1 base respectively, with 11 bases between them. Here the CDR3 DNA reads TGTGCCAGCATCCAGGACTTTTCTGGAAACACCATATATTTT. As protein: CASIQDFSGNTIYF.

Regarding this clonotype: Relative to the germline gene, one junction end is altered; a read error may explain this. The gene calls are TRBV11-2 and TRBJ2-1; D call uncertain. Per germline, CDR1 SGHAT and CDR2 FQNNGV. The CDR3 consists of 12 residues. In DNA, the CDR3 is TGTGCCAGCAGCTTGGTAGTCAATGAACAGTTCTTC. It is translated as CASSLVVNEQFF. The variable domain in full, completed from reference TRBV11-2 and TRBJ2-1, reads EAGVAQSPRYKIIEKRQSVAFWCNPISGHATLYWYQQILGQGPKLLIQFQNNGVVDDSQLPKDRFSAERLKGVDSTLKIQPAKLEDSAVYLCASSLVVNEQFFGPGTRLTVL.

This clonotype was recorded at least ten times. V is TRBV12-3 or TRBV12-4 and J is TRBJ2-3; TRBD1 aligns across 7 bases. V shed 6 bases and J 4 bases; nucleotides not matched to a gene: 10. This CDR3 has 15 residues. The CDR3 nucleotides read TGTGCCAGCAGAATAGGGGGCTCAGGCGCAGATACGCAGTATTTT. Protein product: CASRIGGSGADTQYF.

The chain employs TRBV4-1 and TRBJ2-1, with a weak D call TRBD1 (6 bases). The CDR3 has 17 residues. V lost 2 bases to trimming and J lost 0 bases, with 14 bases between them. CDR1 and CDR2 from the germline V gene are MGHRA and YSYEKL. CDR3 DNA: TGCGCCAGCAGCCAACTTAAGACAGGAAGCTCCTACAATGAGCAGTTCTTC. Its translation: CASSQLKTGSSYNEQFF.

This clonotype came up once. This CDR3 is CASSWGQGVEQYF. The CDR3, as DNA: TGCGCCAGCAGCTGGGGACAGGGCGTGGAGCAGTACTTC. The V gene is TRBV5-1, the J gene TRBJ2-7, with 9 bases fitting TRBD1. CDR1 and CDR2 from the germline V gene are SGHRS and YFSETQ. The CDR3 is made up of 13 amino acids. The junction had 5 bases not matched to a gene; V was cut back by 3 bases and J by 7 bases.

The chain employs TRBV5-5 and TRBJ2-3; 9 bases fit TRBD2. Trimming cost V 1 base and J 5 bases; bases outside gene matches: 8. The germline V gene has CDR1 SGHKS and CDR2 YYEKEE (reference sequence). The CDR3 is made up of 16 amino acids. CDR3 sequence: CASSLLPSGKLDTQYF. As DNA, the CDR3 is TGTGCCAGCAGCTTGTTGCCTAGCGGGAAGCTAGATACGCAGTATTTT. The full variable domain, completed using reference TRBV5-5 and TRBJ2-3, is DAGVTQSPTHLIKTRGQQVTLRCSPISGHKSVSWYQQVLGQGPQFIFQYYEKEERGRGNFPDRFSARQFPNYSSELNVNALLLGDSALYLCASSLLPSGKLDTQYFGPGTRLTVL.

The chain employs TRBV11-2 and TRBJ2-1; unclear D gene. V was cut by 4 bases and J by 2 bases, with 12 bases left in between. The V gene's germline CDR1 is SGHAT and CDR2 FQNNGV. The length of the CDR3 is 15 residues. The CDR3 DNA follows: TGTGCCAGCAGCTCCAGGCCCACTGCCTACAATGAGCAGTTCTTC. Protein: CASSSRPTAYNEQFF. The whole variable domain, remainder taken from reference TRBV11-2 and TRBJ2-1, is EAGVAQSPRYKIIEKRQSVAFWCNPISGHATLYWYQQILGQGPKLLIQFQNNGVVDDSQLPKDRFSAERLKGVDSTLKIQPAKLEDSAVYLCASSSRPTAYNEQFFGPGTRLTVL.

This rearrangement joins TRBV14 to TRBJ2-3; D perhaps matches TRBD1 (5 bases). CDR1 is SGHDN, CDR2 FVKESK, per germline. Trimming left V 7 bases short and J 0 bases short, with 20 bases between. CDR3 length: 17 amino acids. This chain's CDR3 is CASNLNPGQGSTDTQYF. The CDR3 DNA sequence: TGTGCCAGCAACCTTAATCCAGGGCAGGGAAGCACAGATACGCAGTATTTT.

The chain carries TRBV30 and TRBJ1-3; D possibly corresponds to TRBD1 (5 bases). From germline, CDR1 is GTSNPN and CDR2 SVGIG (reference sequence). Trimming removed 1 base at V and 3 bases at J, with 10 bases between. This CDR3 has 14 amino acids. CDR3 region: CAWSGGARGNTIYF. CDR3 coding DNA: TGTGCCTGGAGTGGAGGGGCTCGTGGAAACACCATATATTTT.

This clonotype was counted at least ten times. The chain combines TRBV4-1 with TRBJ2-7; D not certain. CDR3 size: 15 residues. Trimming left V 0 bases short and J 2 bases short, with 11 bases between. Germline lookup yields CDR1 MGHRA and CDR2 YSYEKL. The CDR3 loop reads CASSQEPGRTYEQYF. DNA of the CDR3: TGCGCCAGCAGCCAAGAGCCAGGCCGTACCTACGAGCAGTACTTC.

Points on this clonotype: This may arise from a read error, as a much more abundant clone is one base away. This sequence joins TRBV5-1 and TRBJ1-2; D ambiguous. V was pared by 0 bases and J by 4 bases, with 31 bases between. The CDR3 loop spans 21 amino acids. Germline CDR1 and CDR2: SGHRS and YFSETQ. For the CDR3, the DNA is TGCGCCAGCAGCTTGGTAGTTGGTGTGGCACGCAAGGATAGATTCGGCTATGGCTACACCTTC. It encodes CASSLVVGVARKDRFGYGYTF.

For this clonotype: This may arise from a read error, as a much more abundant clone is one base away. The chain employs TRBV5-4 and TRBJ1-2; 12 positions agree with TRBD1. Germline V gene lookup returns CDR1 SGHNT and CDR2 YYREEE (reference sequence). The CDR3 spans 14 residues. The CDR3, as DNA: TGTGCCAGCGGAACCGGGACAGGGGGCGGTGGCTACGCCTTC. It encodes CASGTGTGGGGYAF.

In the case of this clonotype: At one of its ends the junction is not consistent with the germline gene, which may arise from a read error. The CDR3 coding sequence is TGCGCCAGCACCGGGAGGCTAGCGGGGGTTGCGGCCCCGTCCCTGCACAGGTCCGAGCTGTACTTC. Translation: CASTGRLAGVAAPSLHRSELYF. V usage is TRBV10-1 and J usage is TRBJ2-7; TRBD2 matches at 10 bases. The CDR3 loop spans 22 amino acids. Germline loops: CDR1 WNHNN, CDR2 SYGVQD (reference sequence).

This clonotype is large by share. This chain links TRBV7-8 with TRBJ2-3; weak D call: TRBD2 (6 bases). Trimming took off 8 bases at V and 6 bases at J, with 15 bases between the two ends. This CDR3 contains 13 residues. CDR1 and CDR2 from the germline V gene are SGHVS and FQNEAQ. The chain's CDR3 is CASWGVDEDTQYF. CDR3 sequence (DNA): TGTGCCAGCTGGGGGGTGGACGAGGATACGCAGTATTTT. Full variable domain (rest looked up from reference TRBV7-8 and TRBJ2-3): GAGVSQSPRYKVAKRGQDVALRCDPISGHVSLFWYQQALGQGPEFLTYFQNEAQLDKSGLPSDRFFAERPEGSVSTLKIQRTQQEDSAVYLCASWGVDEDTQYFGPGTRLTVL.

Points on this clonotype: Here the CDR3 omits its conserved ending phenylalanine or tryptophan, so a read error is the likely source. The limits of the CDR3 on the DNA are not certain, so only TCRdb's listed CDR3 is given. This chain joins TRBV30 and TRBJ2-5. Germline CDR1 GTSNPN, CDR2 SVGIG (reference sequence). The CDR3 is made up of 14 amino acids, end residues included. This chain's CDR3 is CAWSVGGYQETQYS.

In regard to this clonotype: A much larger clone lies a single base off, so this may be a read error. The chain combines TRBV6-5 with TRBJ2-7, with a weak D call TRBD1 (6 bases). This CDR3 region has 13 residues. The V gene lost 8 bases and the J gene lost 1 base, with 12 bases spanning the gap. Germline lookup yields CDR1 MNHEY and CDR2 SVGAGI. The CDR3 loop reads CASGVTGSYEQYF. The DNA of the CDR3 is TGTGCCAGCGGGGTGACAGGATCCTACGAGCAGTACTTC.

A remark on this clonotype: A much larger clonotype is one base distant, so this may be a read error. This rearrangement joins TRBV4-2 to TRBJ2-7; 8 positions match TRBD1. This CDR3 has 15 residues. Germline CDR1 LGHNA, CDR2 YNFKEQ. CDR3 in DNA: TGTGTCAGCAGCCGCCTCGACAGGGGATCCTACGAGCAGTACTTC. Encoded protein: CVSSRLDRGSYEQYF.

The V gene is TRBV14, the J gene TRBJ2-1; D is ambiguous. Germline-derived CDR1 and CDR2 are SGHDN and FVKESK. CDR3 length: 14 amino acids. V was pared by 1 base and J by 10 bases, with 14 bases between. CDR3: CASSQAELAREQFF. The CDR3 coding sequence is TGTGCCAGCAGCCAAGCGGAGCTGGCACGGGAGCAGTTCTTC.

This clonotype was seen at least ten times. The chain recombines TRBV4-3 with TRBJ2-7, with 11 bases that match TRBD1. Germline V CDR1 and CDR2: LGHNA, YSLEER. There are 13 residues in the CDR3. The V segment lost 4 bases and the J segment 6 bases; nucleotides outside the gene matches: 2. The CDR3 is CASSLGQGGEQYF. The CDR3, as DNA: TGCGCCAGCAGCCTGGGACAGGGGGGCGAGCAGTACTTC.

This clonotype was picked up many times. This chain uses TRBV6-2 or TRBV6-3 with TRBJ2-7; D unresolved. The CDR3 loop spans 12 amino acids. V lost 2 bases to trimming and J lost 4 bases, with 6 bases between them. Per germline, CDR1 MNHEY and CDR2 SVGEGT. For the CDR3, the DNA is TGTGCCAGCAGTTACGGACGGTACGAGCAGTACTTC. It yields the protein CASSYGRYEQYF.

Concerning this clonotype itself: Germline is not matched at one junction end, which may reflect a read error. The rearrangement joins TRBV12-3 or TRBV12-4 to TRBJ2-1; 7 bases are shared with TRBD2. The CDR3 has 15 residues. The CDR3 bases are TGTGTCAGCAGTCCTGGGAGGGTTAGTTACAATGAGCAGTTCTTC. It encodes CVSSPGRVSYNEQFF.

As for this clonotype: Since a much larger clone is just one base distant, this may be a read error. The rearrangement joins TRBV28 to TRBJ2-3; TRBD1 matches 12 bases. The CDR3 length is 16 residues. From germline, CDR1 is MDHEN and CDR2 SYDVKM. CDR3: CASRSPGTGGPDAQYF. The DNA for the CDR3 is TGTGCCAGCAGGTCCCCCGGGACAGGGGGCCCAGATGCGCAGTATTTT.

The V and J genes are TRBV11-3 and TRBJ2-1, with TRBD2 as a possible D gene (7 bases). Trimming took 4 bases from V and 5 from J, leaving 15 bases between them. The germline gives CDR1 SGHNT, CDR2 YENEEA. This CDR3 has 15 amino acids. The CDR3 DNA is TGTGCCAGCAGCTCAGGGGCTAGCGGCCACAATGAGCAGTTCTTC. The encoded protein is CASSSGASGHNEQFF.

With regard to this clonotype: The junction differs from germline at one of its ends, possibly a read error. The J gene is TRBJ2-1, the V gene TRBV11-2, with D unresolved. This CDR3 contains 14 residues. Per germline, CDR1 SGHAT and CDR2 FQNNGV. The DNA for the CDR3 is TGTGCCATCAGCGTTCAGTCGCTCTACAATGAGCAGTTCTTC. It yields the protein CAISVQSLYNEQFF.

This clonotype has only one observation. This sequence may be a read error, since a much larger clone differs from it by one base. This rearrangement joins TRBV7-9 to TRBJ1-2, with D tentatively TRBD1 (6 bases). The length of the CDR3 is 14 residues. In germline, CDR1 is SEHNR, CDR2 FQNEAQ (reference sequence). The CDR3 DNA reads TGTGCCAGCAGCTCAGGGGTATTAAACTATGGCTACATCTTC. This translates into CASSSGVLNYGYIF.

CDR3: CASSQGRPAEHNEQFF. CDR3 coding DNA: TGTGCCAGCAGCCAAGGGAGACCAGCGGAACACAATGAGCAGTTCTTC. This sequence joins TRBV4-2 and TRBJ2-1, with a tentative D call TRBD2 (5 bases). V was pared by 1 base and J by 5 bases, with 15 bases between. CDR3 size: 16 residues. CDR1 is LGHNA and CDR2 is YNFKEQ in the germline V gene.